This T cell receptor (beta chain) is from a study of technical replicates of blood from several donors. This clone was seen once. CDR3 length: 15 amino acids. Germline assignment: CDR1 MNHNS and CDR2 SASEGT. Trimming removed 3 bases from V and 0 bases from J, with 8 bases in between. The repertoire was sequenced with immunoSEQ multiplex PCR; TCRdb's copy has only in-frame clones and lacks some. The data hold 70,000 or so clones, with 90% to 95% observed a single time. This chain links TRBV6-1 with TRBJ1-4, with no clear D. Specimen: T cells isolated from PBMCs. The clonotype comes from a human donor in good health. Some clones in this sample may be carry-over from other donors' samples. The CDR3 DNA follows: TGTGCCAGCAGTGATTGGCAGGCAACTAATGAAAAACTGTTTTTT. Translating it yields CASSDWQATNEKLFF.